These 25 T cell receptor beta chains share one sample of origin, sequenced in a study of blood T cell repertoires in COVID-19. Produced via immunoSEQ multiplex PCR; TCRdb's table is partial and in-frame only. This table holds 150,000 to 200,000 clones, roughly 70% found once. Sequencing was performed on peripheral blood. The source is a woman of 80 years or more with acute or convalescent COVID-19.

The chain has TRBV5-1 and TRBJ2-2, with no clear D. CDR3 length equals 16 residues. Germline V gene data show CDR1 as SGHRS and CDR2 as YFSETQ. V shed 4 bases and J shed 5 bases, with 18 bases lying between them. CDR3 coding DNA: TGCGCCAGCAGCGCCCAAGGCCGAGGAGTTACCGGGGAGCTGTTTTTT. Translated, it gives CASSAQGRGVTGELFF.

This clone has a handful of counts. The rearrangement uses TRBV2 and TRBJ2-7; D unresolved. CDR1 is SNHLY and CDR2 is FYNNEI in the germline V gene. With 4 bases removed from V and 4 bases from J, the gap between germline ends came to 14 bases. The CDR3 totals 14 residues. DNA of the CDR3: TGTGCCAGCAGTGCCCCGCCGCTAGGATACGAGCAGTACTTC. It codes for CASSAPPLGYEQYF.

The chain has TRBV18 and TRBJ1-4; no reliable D call. The germline gives CDR1 KGHSH, CDR2 LQKENI. The CDR3 extends over 15 amino acids. Trimming stripped 3 bases from V and 6 bases from J, with 14 bases between. CDR3 sequence reads: CASSPAGGSDEKLFF. The CDR3 nucleotides read TGTGCCAGCTCACCCGCGGGAGGGTCGGATGAAAAACTGTTTTTT.

The V gene is TRBV7-8, the J gene TRBJ2-1; 9 bases agree with TRBD2. Germline values: CDR1 SGHVS, CDR2 FQNEAQ. The CDR3 consists of 17 residues. V shed 5 bases, J shed 3 bases, and the junction held 11 bases outside the gene matches. The CDR3 loop reads CASSQTLAGVLYNEQFF. The CDR3 DNA reads TGTGCCAGCAGCCAAACCTTAGCGGGAGTTCTCTACAATGAGCAGTTCTTC. The complete variable domain, with remaining parts taken from reference TRBV7-8 and TRBJ2-1, reads GAGVSQSPRYKVAKRGQDVALRCDPISGHVSLFWYQQALGQGPEFLTYFQNEAQLDKSGLPSDRFFAERPEGSVSTLKIQRTQQEDSAVYLCASSQTLAGVLYNEQFFGPGTRLTVL.

This clone was observed a few times. This sequence joins TRBV4-1 and TRBJ2-4, with 7 bases aligning to TRBD2. V gave up 1 base and J gave up 6 bases; unmatched junction bases: 9. The CDR3 is made up of 16 amino acids. From germline, CDR1 is MGHRA and CDR2 YSYEKL. The CDR3 DNA follows: TGCGCCAGCAGCCAAGGGGCGCGGGAGAGGGGAAACATTCAGTACTTC. This sequence encodes CASSQGARERGNIQYF.

The chain has TRBV10-2 and TRBJ2-7; D not resolved. This CDR3 spans 13 amino acids. Germline V gene sequence: CDR1 WSHSY, CDR2 SAAADI. The ends were cut back, 6 bases at V and 6 bases at J, with 15 bases in the middle. The CDR3 DNA reads as TGCGCCAGCAGCGATCCTCCAACGGGCGAGCAGTACTTC. Its protein product is CASSDPPTGEQYF.

The chain employs TRBV29-1 and TRBJ1-3; 7 nucleotides agree with TRBD1. Germline trimming cut 7 bases from V and 0 bases from J; bases unmatched to any gene: 6. The V gene's germline CDR1 is SQVTM and CDR2 ANQGSEA. This CDR3 contains 14 residues. The DNA of the CDR3 is TGCAGCGCCGTAACAGGGGTCTCTGGAAACACCATATATTTT. Encoded protein: CSAVTGVSGNTIYF.

This clone turned up a few times. V usage is TRBV11-3 and J usage is TRBJ2-1; 9 bases map to TRBD2. Germline lookup yields CDR1 SGHNT and CDR2 YENEEA. This CDR3 contains 16 residues. Trimming removed 5 bases from V and 4 bases from J; junction bases left unmatched: 9. The CDR3 bases are TGTGCCAGCAGCCCAAATAGCGGGAGTGGATACAATGAGCAGTTCTTC. Its translation: CASSPNSGSGYNEQFF.

V is TRBV11-2 and J is TRBJ2-3; TRBD2 agrees at 8 bases. The CDR3 has 14 amino acids. The V and J ends lost 3 bases and 4 bases, in that order; junction bases with no gene match: 3. Germline CDR1 and CDR2: SGHAT and FQNNGV. The CDR3 nucleotides are TGTGCCAGCAGCTTTAGGCGGGAGGCAGATACGCAGTATTTT. The encoded protein is CASSFRREADTQYF.

The chain links TRBV6-5 to TRBJ1-2, with D possibly TRBD1 on 6 matching bases. This CDR3 has 15 amino acids. CDR1 is MNHEY and CDR2 is SVGAGI in the germline V gene. With 2 bases removed from V and 3 bases from J, the gap between germline ends came to 13 bases. Here the CDR3 DNA reads TGTGCCAGCAGTTACCCGGACGGGACATACTATGGCTACACCTTC. Amino acids: CASSYPDGTYYGYTF.

This rearrangement joins TRBV27 to TRBJ2-7; 8 bases map to TRBD2. The CDR3 has 14 residues. Germline V gene sequence: CDR1 MNHEY, CDR2 SMNVEV (reference sequence). The V gene end was trimmed by 3 bases and the J gene end by 3 bases; junction bases not matched to a gene: 4. The CDR3 loop reads CASSLASGHYEQYF. CDR3 nucleotides: TGTGCCAGCAGTTTGGCTAGCGGGCACTACGAGCAGTACTTC.

This chain connects TRBV10-3 to TRBJ2-4; 7 nucleotides align to TRBD1. V lost 2 bases to trimming and J lost 5 bases; unmatched junction nucleotides: 12. From germline, CDR1 is ENHRY and CDR2 SYGVKD. The CDR3 is 17 amino acids. The CDR3 loop is CAISETISGTEENIQYF. The DNA for the CDR3 is TGTGCCATCAGTGAGACAATCTCCGGGACAGAAGAAAACATTCAGTACTTC.

The rearrangement joins TRBV10-3 to TRBJ2-5; 7 bases are a match to TRBD1. Germline V CDR1 and CDR2: ENHRY, SYGVKD. The CDR3 is 15 residues long. With V trimmed by 1 base and J by 5 bases, 7 bases remained unmatched. CDR3 nucleotide sequence: TGTGCCATCAGTGAGTGGCAGGGGGTTGGGGAGACCCAGTACTTC. The encoded protein is CAISEWQGVGETQYF.

This chain links TRBV27 with TRBJ2-2, with TRBD2 as a possible D gene (5 bases). The CDR3 is 14 residues long. In germline, CDR1 is MNHEY, CDR2 SMNVEV (reference sequence). V shed 2 bases and J shed 6 bases, with 10 bases lying between them. CDR3 amino acids: CASSLISGSGELFF. The CDR3 bases are TGTGCCAGCAGTTTAATCAGCGGTTCCGGGGAGCTGTTTTTT.

J is TRBJ2-1 and V is TRBV24-1, with 10 bases that match TRBD1. The CDR3 has 20 amino acids. Germline CDR1 reads KGHDR; CDR2 reads SFDVKD. The ends lost 3 bases at V and 3 bases at J; junction bases unmatched: 16. In DNA form, the CDR3 reads TGTGCCACCAGTGATCAACGGGACAGGGGCTACACTAGCGACTACAATGAGCAGTTCTTC. Translated: CATSDQRDRGYTSDYNEQFF.

This clone was found a few times. This chain's CDR3 is CASSLQGYGYTF. CDR3 DNA: TGTGCCAGCAGCTTACAGGGGTATGGCTACACCTTC. This chain uses TRBV7-2 with TRBJ1-2; D is possibly TRBD1 (6 bases). Germline V gene sequence: CDR1 SGHTA, CDR2 FQGNSA. The CDR3 loop spans 12 amino acids. V lost 2 bases to trimming and J lost 5 bases, with 6 bases between them. Supplemented by reference TRBV7-2 and TRBJ1-2, the full variable domain reads GAGVSQSPSNKVTEKGKDVELRCDPISGHTALYWYRQSLGQGLEFLIYFQGNSAPDKSGLPSDRFSAERTGGSVSTLTIQRTQQEDSAVYLCASSLQGYGYTFGSGTRLTVV.

Here the CDR3 reads CASSLAQGTGNTIYF. CDR3 DNA: TGTGCCAGCAGCTTAGCCCAGGGAACTGGAAACACCATATATTTT. The rearrangement joins TRBV7-2 to TRBJ1-3; a weak D match, TRBD1 (5 bases). Germline-derived CDR1 and CDR2 are SGHTA and FQGNSA. V lost 0 bases and J lost 2, with 8 bases in between. The CDR3 sequence is 15 residues long.

J is TRBJ1-2 and V is TRBV6-5, with a possible D match to TRBD1 (5 bases). Germline-derived CDR1 and CDR2 are MNHEY and SVGAGI. The V end lost 4 bases, the J end lost 1 base, and 13 bases lay between the germline ends. The CDR3 runs to 15 residues. The CDR3 is CASSSPGINNYGYTF. The CDR3 region has the DNA TGTGCCAGCAGTTCGCCAGGGATTAATAACTATGGCTACACCTTC.

The rearrangement links TRBV27 to TRBJ1-1; perhaps TRBD1 as D (5 bases). Germline CDR1 reads MNHEY; CDR2 reads SMNVEV (reference sequence). Trimming removed 5 bases at V and 1 base at J, with 14 bases between. The CDR3 spans 15 residues. The CDR3 DNA sequence: TGTGCCAGCAGTCCGTGGGGTAGGGGGAACACTGAAGCTTTCTTT. Protein sequence: CASSPWGRGNTEAFF.

The J gene is TRBJ2-7, the V gene TRBV10-3; tentative D call: TRBD1 (6 bases). Germline CDR1 reads ENHRY; CDR2 reads SYGVKD. The CDR3 totals 13 residues. Trimming took off 4 bases at V and 4 bases at J, with 11 bases between the two ends. The CDR3 loop reads CAISGVTGYEQYF. CDR3 nucleotide sequence: TGTGCCATCAGTGGCGTTACAGGGTACGAGCAGTACTTC.

This clone was observed a few times. The chain recombines TRBV9 with TRBJ1-6; D is possibly TRBD1 (5 bases). Trimming shortened V by 0 bases and J by 6 bases, and 13 bases separated the two germline ends. The CDR3 has 16 amino acids. Germline loops: CDR1 SGDLS, CDR2 YYNGEE. CDR3 nucleotide sequence: TGTGCCAGCAGCGTAGGACAGAGCTCGGGTAATTCACCCCTCCACTTT. Translation gives CASSVGQSSGNSPLHF.

The rearrangement links TRBV28 to TRBJ1-1, with TRBD1 matching over 8 bases. The CDR3 length is 15 residues. Germline V gene sequence: CDR1 MDHEN, CDR2 SYDVKM. Trimming cost V 6 bases and J 0 bases; bases outside gene matches: 6. The CDR3 region is CASSRLDRVNTEAFF. CDR3 coding DNA: TGTGCCAGCAGCCGTCTGGACAGGGTGAACACTGAAGCTTTCTTT.

The CDR3 DNA reads TGTGCCAGCAGCCAAGAGGCGGCGGGGTCGAACACCGGGGAGCTGTTTTTT. Translated: CASSQEAAGSNTGELFF. The chain uses TRBV3-1 (or the pseudogene TRBV3-2) and TRBJ2-2; maybe TRBD2 (6 bases). There are 17 residues in the CDR3. Germline V gene sequence: CDR1 LGHDT, CDR2 YNNKEL (reference sequence). The V and J ends lost 0 bases and 0 bases respectively, with 11 bases between them.

The genes are TRBV15 and TRBJ2-5; possible D gene TRBD1, 5 bases. The CDR3 is 13 residues long. Trimming left V 3 bases short and J 5 bases short, with 10 bases between. Germline V gene lookup returns CDR1 LNHNV and CDR2 YYDKDF (reference sequence). The CDR3 sequence is CATSSRATETQYF. The CDR3 DNA reads TGTGCCACCAGCAGCAGGGCGACGGAGACCCAGTACTTC.

CDR3 sequence: CAWNRDSYEQYF. Here the CDR3 DNA reads TGTGCCTGGAACAGGGACTCCTACGAGCAGTACTTC. The gene calls are TRBV30 and TRBJ2-7; D possibly corresponds to TRBD1 (6 bases). In germline, CDR1 is GTSNPN, CDR2 SVGIG (reference sequence). Trimming stripped 4 bases from V and 0 bases from J, with 7 bases between. The CDR3 contains 12 residues.